These 20 T cell receptor beta chains originate from one sample sequenced in a study of T cell repertoires in cytomegalovirus infection (dated by TCRdb to the late 2010s). The treatment or condition label on this specimen signifies: in vitro stimulation with specific CMV peptide epitopes to enrich CMV-specific T cells. The antigens for these receptors are not known. TCRdb records Illumina HiSeq 1500 as the sequencer. The raw public data were reprocessed by TCRdb itself: fastp quality trimming at Q25, MiXCR clonotype calling, in-frame beta chains only. Entries are consolidated by CDR3 protein sequence, retaining the most common genes and DNA. Present in this sample are about 220,000 distinct CDR3 sequences, 35% to 45% of which were seen just once. Approximately 60% of the sample rests with the top ten. Sequencing was performed on CD8+ T cells from cultured PBMCs, taken from culture after CMV antigen stimulation. The receptors here all came from a human donor in good health (CMV status not recorded). Some clones in this sample may be carry-over from other donors' samples.

Details on this clonotype: A single base separates this from a much larger clone, so it may be a read error. The chain links TRBV6-2 or TRBV6-3 to TRBJ2-1, with no clear D. V lost 4 bases, J lost 6 bases, and 7 bases lay in between. Germline values: CDR1 MNHEY, CDR2 SVGEGT. CDR3 length: 12 amino acids. The CDR3 loop reads CASSLGINEQFF. The CDR3 nucleotides are TGTGCCAGCAGTTTAGGGATCAATGAGCAGTTCTTC.

The gene calls are TRBV12-3 or TRBV12-4 and TRBJ2-1; TRBD2 matches at 13 bases. The CDR3 loop spans 14 amino acids. V trimming: 4 bases; J trimming: 9 bases; junction bases outside the gene matches: 3. The CDR3 DNA is TGTGCCAGCAGTTGGACTAGCGGGAGCCCTGAGCAGTTCTTC. Encoded protein: CASSWTSGSPEQFF.

This clonotype was recorded a few times. The V and J genes are TRBV2 and TRBJ2-7, with a weak D call TRBD1 (7 bases). CDR1 SNHLY and CDR2 FYNNEI come from the germline V gene. This CDR3 region has 15 residues. The ends were cut back, 7 bases at V and 0 bases at J, with 16 bases in the middle. The DNA for the CDR3 is TGTGCCAGCACCCCAGGGGGGCTCAGCTCCTACGAGCAGTACTTC. Translating gives CASTPGGLSSYEQYF.

This clonotype was picked up a small number of times. The chain is built from TRBV5-1 and TRBJ2-7, with 11 bases lining up with TRBD2. Germline V gives CDR1 SGHRS, CDR2 YFSETQ. The length of the CDR3 is 17 residues. Trimming at V came to 0 bases and at J to 0 bases, leaving 5 bases not matched to a gene. CDR3: CASSLAGTSGSSYEQYF. The CDR3 coding sequence is TGCGCCAGCAGCTTGGCGGGGACTAGCGGAAGCTCCTACGAGCAGTACTTC.

V gene TRBV6-5 combines with J gene TRBJ1-2; D possibly corresponds to TRBD1 (6 bases). V lost 7 bases and J lost 4, with 16 bases in between. Germline assignment: CDR1 MNHEY and CDR2 SVGAGI. There are 14 residues in the CDR3. The CDR3 bases are TGTGCCAGCACCACCACCCGGGGGCTCTATGGCTACACCTTC. Amino acid sequence: CASTTTRGLYGYTF.

The table lists this clonotype with a few counts. The J gene is TRBJ1-2, the V gene TRBV12-3 or TRBV12-4, with D possibly matching TRBD1 (6 bases). With 6 bases removed from V and 7 bases from J, the gap between germline ends came to 12 bases. This CDR3 comprises 12 residues. CDR3 amino acids: CASRKGGGGYTF. CDR3 bases: TGTGCCAGCAGGAAAGGGGGTGGTGGCTACACCTTC.

The rearrangement joins TRBV9 to TRBJ2-1, with TRBD2 identical over 12 bases. Germline CDR1 and CDR2: SGDLS and YYNGEE. V was pared by 3 bases and J by 3 bases, with 7 bases of the junction left unmatched. This CDR3 has 17 residues. CDR3 sequence: CASSGGLAGGFYNEQFF. In DNA form, the CDR3 reads TGTGCCAGCAGCGGGGGTCTAGCGGGGGGGTTCTACAATGAGCAGTTCTTC.

This rearrangement joins TRBV20-1 to TRBJ2-3; unclear D gene. This CDR3 has 15 amino acids. Trimming pared 0 bases from V and 3 bases from J, leaving 13 bases between. Germline assignment: CDR1 DFQATT and CDR2 SNEGSKA (reference sequence). CDR3: CSARDVWDHTDTQYF. DNA of the CDR3: TGCAGTGCTAGAGATGTGTGGGATCATACAGATACGCAGTATTTT.

This clonotype was seen repeatedly, ten times or more. The CDR3 DNA sequence: TGTGCCAGCAGCTTAGTGTTAGCGGGTGGGGCGGGGTCCTACAATGAGCAGTTCTTC. Encoded protein: CASSLVLAGGAGSYNEQFF. The genes are TRBV7-3 and TRBJ2-1; 7 bases match TRBD2. Per germline, CDR1 SGHTA and CDR2 FQGTGA. The length of the CDR3 is 19 residues. Trimming cost V 2 bases and J 1 base; bases outside gene matches: 14.

The chain has TRBV28 and TRBJ2-5, with 9 bases fitting TRBD1. The V gene's germline CDR1 is MDHEN and CDR2 SYDVKM. This CDR3 has 14 amino acids. The CDR3 spells CGVRGQGRQETQYF. The CDR3 coding sequence is TGTGGAGTCCGGGGACAGGGTCGGCAAGAGACCCAGTACTTC. Variable domain in full (rest from reference TRBV28 and TRBJ2-5): DVKVTQSSRYLVKRTGEKVFLECVQDMDHENMFWYRQDPGLGLRLIYFSYDVKMKEKGDIPEGYSVSREKKERFSLILESASTNQTSMYLCGVRGQGRQETQYFGPGTRLLVL.

The chain joins TRBV7-8 to TRBJ2-3; D call uncertain. Trimming stripped 5 bases from V and 0 bases from J, with 12 bases between. This CDR3 contains 15 residues. Germline V gene sequence: CDR1 SGHVS, CDR2 FQNEAQ. Here the CDR3 DNA reads TGTGCCAGCAGCCGTAGTCTAGACAGCACAGATACGCAGTATTTT. Its translation is CASSRSLDSTDTQYF.

This chain joins TRBV28 and TRBJ2-1; 12 bases are shared with TRBD2. Germline V gene lookup returns CDR1 MDHEN and CDR2 SYDVKM. J lost 5 bases, V lost 4 bases, and 12 bases had no gene match. This CDR3 contains 18 residues. In DNA, the CDR3 is TGTGCCAGCAGTTCCGGACTAGCGGGAACCCCCCCCAACAATGAGCAGTTCTTC. Residues: CASSSGLAGTPPNNEQFF.

The J gene is TRBJ1-5, the V gene TRBV6-5, with 7 bases that match TRBD1. The germline V gene has CDR1 MNHEY and CDR2 SVGAGI. The CDR3 runs to 16 residues. V was pared by 4 bases and J by 5 bases, with 11 bases of the junction left unmatched. This CDR3 reads CASSSAMDRRHQPQHF. DNA of the CDR3: TGTGCCAGCAGTTCTGCAATGGACAGGCGCCATCAGCCCCAGCATTTT.

The chain joins TRBV11-2 to TRBJ2-5; the D is unclear. V shed 1 base and J shed 7 bases, with 7 bases lying between them. Germline V gene lookup returns CDR1 SGHAT and CDR2 FQNNGV. This CDR3 has 12 amino acids. CDR3 in amino acids: CASSLGRRTQYF. DNA for the CDR3: TGTGCCAGCAGCTTAGGCAGGAGGACCCAGTACTTC.

This clonotype was picked up one time. The rearrangement joins TRBV20-1 to TRBJ2-1; D call uncertain. The germline V gene encodes CDR1 DFQATT and CDR2 SNEGSKA (reference sequence). This CDR3 spans 13 amino acids. V was shortened by 1 base and J by 8 bases, with 12 bases between the two germline ends. This chain's CDR3 is CSARGSDRYEQFF. CDR3 sequence (DNA): TGCAGTGCTAGAGGATCCGATAGATATGAGCAGTTCTTC.

This chain connects TRBV15 to TRBJ2-2, with 7 bases aligning to TRBD2. V shed 9 bases and J 2 bases; nucleotides not matched to a gene: 3. This CDR3 has 13 amino acids. Germline-derived CDR1 and CDR2 are LNHNV and YYDKDF (reference sequence). In DNA form, the CDR3 reads TGTGCCACTGGGGGGGATAACACCGGGGAGCTGTTTTTT. Its protein product is CATGGDNTGELFF.

This clonotype was detected only a few times. The chain has TRBV20-1 and TRBJ1-6, with no clear D. The germline CDR1 and CDR2 sequences are DFQATT and SNEGSKA (reference sequence). The CDR3 length is 15 residues. V was shortened by 2 bases and J by 3 bases, with 11 bases between the two germline ends. Here the CDR3 reads CSARQIDYYNSPLHF. In DNA form, the CDR3 reads TGCAGTGCTAGACAGATCGATTACTATAATTCACCCCTCCACTTT.

The chain uses TRBV9 and TRBJ1-2; D is ambiguous. Germline-derived CDR1 and CDR2 are SGDLS and YYNGEE. The CDR3 sequence is 13 residues long. Trimming stripped 3 bases from V and 4 bases from J, with 10 bases between. CDR3: CASSGWSGYGYTF. In nucleotides, the CDR3 is TGTGCCAGCAGCGGATGGTCAGGCTATGGCTACACCTTC.

Comment on this clonotype: A much larger clone is a single base away; this may be a read error. The CDR3 DNA reads TGTGCCAGCAGCTTAATCACAGATACGCCGTATTTT. Translating gives CASSLITDTPYF. V is TRBV7-8 and J is TRBJ2-3; D gene ambiguous. Germline CDR1 and CDR2: SGHVS and FQNEAQ. The CDR3 extends over 12 amino acids.

This clonotype was found a few times. CDR3 sequence reads: CASSFRGASYEQYF. The DNA for the CDR3 is TGTGCCAGCAGTTTTAGGGGAGCCTCCTACGAGCAGTACTTC. J is TRBJ2-7 and V is TRBV27; the D gene could be TRBD1 or TRBD2 (5 bases each). Germline assignment: CDR1 MNHEY and CDR2 SMNVEV (reference sequence). This CDR3 comprises 14 residues. The V end lost 3 bases, the J end lost 0 bases, and 9 bases lay between the germline ends.